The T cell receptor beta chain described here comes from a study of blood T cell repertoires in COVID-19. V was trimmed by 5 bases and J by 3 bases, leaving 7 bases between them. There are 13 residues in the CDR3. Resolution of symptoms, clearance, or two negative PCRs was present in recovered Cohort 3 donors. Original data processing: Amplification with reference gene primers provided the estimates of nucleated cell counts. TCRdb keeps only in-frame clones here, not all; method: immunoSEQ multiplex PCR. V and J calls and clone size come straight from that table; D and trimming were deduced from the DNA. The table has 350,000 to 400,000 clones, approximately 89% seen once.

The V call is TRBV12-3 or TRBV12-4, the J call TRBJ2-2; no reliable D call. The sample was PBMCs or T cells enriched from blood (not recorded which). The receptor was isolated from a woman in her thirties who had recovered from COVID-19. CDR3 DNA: TGTGCCAGCAGTGACCGGGACACCGGGGAGCTGTTTTTT. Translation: CASSDRDTGELFF.